This T cell receptor beta chain was captured in a study of T-cell memory formation after mild COVID-19. Whole-study context: The study found TCR clusters largely donor specific.

About this clonotype itself: Its cognate antigen is unknown.

CDR3 size: 13 residues. The V and J ends lost 6 bases and 8 bases respectively, with 15 bases between them. Germline V gene sequence: CDR1 SGHTA, CDR2 FQGNSA. The authors produced TCR alpha and TCR beta cDNA libraries with sample barcodes and UMIs by 5'RACE using constant-segment primers. A single record per CDR3 protein comes from TCRdb applying MiXCR to the 5' RACE reads. The top ten hold around 20% of the sample, which has 350,000 or so distinct CDR3 sequences, 20% to 25% seen once. Study-level results: The main location of contracting CD4+ clones was CM and EM, and that of contracting CD8+ clones was EMRA.

The chain links TRBV7-2 to TRBJ2-3; perhaps TRBD2 as D (5 bases). The receptor comes from a man between 18 and 29 years old who had mild COVID-19 (a few samples of this study predate the infection). Cell type and time point are not known. The sequenced sample consisted of PBMCs or a T cell subset sorted from them (not recorded which). The CDR3 nucleotides read TGTGCCAGCAGTATCTTGGTTGGGAGTACGCAGTATTTT. The encoded protein is CASSILVGSTQYF.